The 16 T cell receptor beta chains below all came from one sample that was sequenced in a study of cytomegalovirus exposure and HLA in healthy donors. PCR primers comprised 60 Vbeta and 13 Jbeta primers. Libraries were prepared by immunoSEQ multiplex PCR; TCRdb keeps only in-frame clonotypes and omits some of them. The sample data list 75,000 to 95,000 clones. Material for sequencing was PBMCs. These receptors all stem from a girl between 10 and 17 years old in good health and CMV-seropositive.

This chain uses TRBV1 with TRBJ1-2; whether TRBD1, the table's D call, matches the DNA was not checked. TRBV1 is designated a pseudogene. This CDR3 spans 14 amino acids. As DNA, the CDR3 is TGCACCAGCAGCCAAGATGGGGCTGCGAAAGGCTACACCTTC. Its translation is CTSSQDGAAKGYTF.

This chain links TRBV5-5 with TRBJ1-1; D is possibly TRBD1 (5 bases). The V gene lost 5 bases and the J gene lost 4 bases, with 9 bases spanning the gap. The V gene's germline CDR1 is SGHKS and CDR2 YYEKEE (reference sequence). The CDR3 has 12 residues. DNA of the CDR3: TGTGCCAGCAGTCTCAGGGTCACTGAAGCTTTCTTT. It specifies CASSLRVTEAFF.

The chain recombines TRBV5-4 with TRBJ2-1; 7 positions match TRBD2. The CDR3 runs 17 residues. Per the germline V gene, CDR1 is SGHNT and CDR2 is YYREEE (reference sequence). Trimming removed 0 bases from V and 0 bases from J; junction bases left unmatched: 6. The DNA for the CDR3 is TGTGCCAGCAGCTTGGCGATGCGGGGGAGCTCCTACAATGAGCAGTTCTTC. Amino acid sequence: CASSLAMRGSSYNEQFF. Combining the CDR3 with reference TRBV5-4 and TRBJ2-1 gives the whole variable domain ETGVTQSPTHLIKTRGQQVTLRCSSQSGHNTVSWYQQALGQGPQFIFQYYREEENGRGNFPPRFSGLQFPNYSSELNVNALELDDSALYLCASSLAMRGSSYNEQFFGPGTRLTVL.

V gene TRBV18 combines with J gene TRBJ2-1, with D unclear. CDR1 is KGHSH, CDR2 LQKENI, per germline. The V gene lost 4 bases and the J gene lost 5 bases, with 6 bases spanning the gap. The CDR3 consists of 12 residues. The CDR3 is CASSLLDNEQFF. CDR3 coding DNA: TGTGCCAGCTCACTCCTCGACAATGAGCAGTTCTTC.

The chain recombines TRBV13 with TRBJ2-2; unclear D gene. The CDR3 loop spans 15 amino acids. Trimming shortened V by 3 bases and J by 0 bases, and 8 bases separated the two germline ends. In germline, CDR1 is PRHDT, CDR2 FYEKMQ (reference sequence). CDR3 nucleotides: TGTGCCAGCAGCTTCCTCGGTACGAACACCGGGGAGCTGTTTTTT. Translated, it gives CASSFLGTNTGELFF.

The gene calls are TRBV6-1 and TRBJ1-1; D remains ambiguous. This CDR3 has 12 amino acids. V was trimmed by 2 bases and J by 11 bases, leaving 12 bases between them. CDR1 MNHNS and CDR2 SASEGT come from the germline V gene. The CDR3 coding sequence is TGTGCCAGCAGTGAACGGGGAGGTGACGCTTTCTTT. It yields the protein CASSERGGDAFF.

In nucleotides, the CDR3 is TGTGCCAGCAGCTTAGCCCAGGGCAATACTGGAAACACCATATATTTT. Its protein is CASSLAQGNTGNTIYF. The chain uses TRBV7-9 and TRBJ1-3; a weak D match, TRBD1 (5 bases). Germline V gives CDR1 SEHNR, CDR2 FQNEAQ (reference sequence). The V end was cut by 0 bases, the J end by 2 bases, with 11 bases between. This CDR3 contains 16 residues.

The CDR3 protein is CASSLGAHNSPLHF. The CDR3 DNA sequence: TGTGCCAGCAGTTTGGGAGCTCATAATTCACCCCTCCACTTT. The chain has TRBV6-5 and TRBJ1-6; D gene uncertain. CDR1 MNHEY and CDR2 SVGAGI come from the germline V gene. The CDR3 sequence is 14 residues long. The V gene lost 4 bases and the J gene lost 5 bases, with 9 bases spanning the gap.

The J gene is TRBJ2-6, the V gene TRBV4-3; possibly TRBD2 for D (6 bases). Germline lookup yields CDR1 LGHNA and CDR2 YSLEER. The CDR3 runs to 17 residues. V lost 4 bases and J lost 1, with 14 bases in between. The CDR3 sequence: CASSRRGGRSGANVLTF. The CDR3 DNA follows: TGCGCCAGCAGCCGGCGTGGGGGGAGGTCTGGGGCCAACGTCCTGACTTTC.

The chain has TRBV2 and TRBJ1-1; D unclear. The germline V gene has CDR1 SNHLY and CDR2 FYNNEI. Trimming removed 7 bases at V and 9 bases at J, with 9 bases between. This CDR3 has 10 residues. In nucleotides, the CDR3 is TGTGCCAGCACAGGACTCCAAGCTTTCTTT. Its protein product is CASTGLQAFF.

The chain recombines TRBV4-3 with TRBJ1-4; no clear D. Between the trimmed V and J ends, which lost 0 bases and 7 bases, there was a span of 9 bases. CDR3 length equals 14 residues. The germline V gene has CDR1 LGHNA and CDR2 YSLEER. CDR3 region: CASSQDRDFEKLFF. Here the CDR3 DNA reads TGCGCCAGCAGCCAAGACCGGGATTTTGAAAAACTGTTTTTT.

The chain carries TRBV7-2 and TRBJ2-2; 10 bases fit TRBD1. Germline V gene data show CDR1 as SGHTA and CDR2 as FQGNSA. With 7 bases clipped from V and 7 bases from J, the junction kept 6 bases outside the gene matches. This CDR3 has 14 residues. The CDR3 spells CASTRQGAIGELFF. DNA of the CDR3: TGTGCCAGCACAAGACAGGGGGCAATCGGGGAGCTGTTTTTT. Full variable domain (remainder filled in from reference TRBV7-2 and TRBJ2-2): GAGVSQSPSNKVTEKGKDVELRCDPISGHTALYWYRQSLGQGLEFLIYFQGNSAPDKSGLPSDRFSAERTGGSVSTLTIQRTQQEDSAVYLCASTRQGAIGELFFGEGSRLTVL.

This chain connects TRBV4-2 to TRBJ1-3; D is ambiguous. Trimming cost V 4 bases and J 2 bases, with 21 bases left between them. Germline CDR1 LGHNA, CDR2 YNFKEQ. The CDR3 runs to 18 residues. The CDR3 coding sequence is TGTGCCAGCAGCCCGCGGAGAGAACTTCGAAACCCTGGAAACACCATATATTTT. Protein product: CASSPRRELRNPGNTIYF.

The gene calls are TRBV11-2 and TRBJ2-7; TRBD1 agrees at 10 bases. Trimming took 4 bases from V and 5 from J; bases not matched to a gene: 14. Germline-derived CDR1 and CDR2 are SGHAT and FQNNGV. The CDR3 has 17 residues. The chain's CDR3 is CASSSGVPGTGDHEQYF. The CDR3 DNA sequence: TGTGCCAGCAGCTCCGGGGTACCCGGGACAGGGGACCACGAGCAGTACTTC.

This chain joins TRBV30 and TRBJ1-2; TRBD1 aligns across 7 bases. Germline CDR1 and CDR2: GTSNPN and SVGIG (reference sequence). V lost 5 bases and J lost 1; bases outside the gene matches: 7. This CDR3 comprises 14 residues. The CDR3 nucleotides are TGTGCCTGGGGGACAGCAACAATTAACTATGGCTACACCTTC. Its translation: CAWGTATINYGYTF.

The rearrangement uses TRBV18 and TRBJ2-7, with 9 bases aligning to TRBD1. Germline V lookup: CDR1 KGHSH, CDR2 LQKENI. J was trimmed by 3 bases and V by 8 bases; bases with no gene match: 5. The CDR3 covers 13 residues. This CDR3 reads CASAGQGIYEQYF. The CDR3 region has the DNA TGTGCCAGCGCGGGACAGGGAATCTACGAGCAGTACTTC.